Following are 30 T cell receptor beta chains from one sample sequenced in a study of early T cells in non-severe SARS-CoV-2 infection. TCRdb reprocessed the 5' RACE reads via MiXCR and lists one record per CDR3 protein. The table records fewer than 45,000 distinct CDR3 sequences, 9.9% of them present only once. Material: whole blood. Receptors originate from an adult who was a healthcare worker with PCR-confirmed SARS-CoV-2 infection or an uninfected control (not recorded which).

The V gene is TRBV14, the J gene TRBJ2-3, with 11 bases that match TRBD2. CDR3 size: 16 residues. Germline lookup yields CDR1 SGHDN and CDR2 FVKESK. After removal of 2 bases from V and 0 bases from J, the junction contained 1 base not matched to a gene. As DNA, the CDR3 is TGTGCCAGCAGCCAAAGACTAGCGGGGAGCACAGATACGCAGTATTTT. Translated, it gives CASSQRLAGSTDTQYF.

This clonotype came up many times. The CDR3 DNA reads TGTGCCAGCAGCCCGCCCCCGGGACTGCTCCTCTACAATGAGCAGTTCTTC. Translating gives CASSPPPGLLLYNEQFF. The rearrangement uses TRBV7-2 and TRBJ2-1; a possible D gene is TRBD2 (6 bases). The ends were cut back, 5 bases at V and 3 bases at J, with 20 bases in the middle. CDR3 length equals 17 residues. CDR1 and CDR2 (germline): SGHTA, FQGNSA. The full variable domain, with the rest looked up from reference TRBV7-2 and TRBJ2-1, is GAGVSQSPSNKVTEKGKDVELRCDPISGHTALYWYRQSLGQGLEFLIYFQGNSAPDKSGLPSDRFSAERTGGSVSTLTIQRTQQEDSAVYLCASSPPPGLLLYNEQFFGPGTRLTVL.

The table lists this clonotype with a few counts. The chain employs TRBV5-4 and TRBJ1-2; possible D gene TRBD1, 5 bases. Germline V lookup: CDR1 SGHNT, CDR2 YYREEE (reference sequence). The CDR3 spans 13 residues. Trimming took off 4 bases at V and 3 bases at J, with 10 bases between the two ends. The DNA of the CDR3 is TGTGCCAGCAGCCCGCGGGGGTACTATGGCTACACCTTC. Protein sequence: CASSPRGYYGYTF.

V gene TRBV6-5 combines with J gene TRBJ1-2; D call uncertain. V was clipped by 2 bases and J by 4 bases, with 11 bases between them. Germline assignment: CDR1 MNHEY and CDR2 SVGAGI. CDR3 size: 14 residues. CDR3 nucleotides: TGTGCCAGCAGTTACGATCTCGGCTTCTATGGCTACACCTTC. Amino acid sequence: CASSYDLGFYGYTF.

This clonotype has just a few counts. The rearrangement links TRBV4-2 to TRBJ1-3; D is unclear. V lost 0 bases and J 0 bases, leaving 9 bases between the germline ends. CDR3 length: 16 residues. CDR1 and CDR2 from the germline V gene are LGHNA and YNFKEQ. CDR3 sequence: CASSQDYGYSGNTIYF. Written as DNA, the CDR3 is TGTGCCAGCAGCCAAGATTACGGATACTCTGGAAACACCATATATTTT.

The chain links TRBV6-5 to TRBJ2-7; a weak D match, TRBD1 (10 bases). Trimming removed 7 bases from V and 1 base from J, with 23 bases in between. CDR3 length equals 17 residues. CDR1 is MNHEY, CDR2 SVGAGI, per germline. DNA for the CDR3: TGTGCCAGCACCCCAAGCGGGGGGACAGGGGAATCCTACGAGCAGTACTTC. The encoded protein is CASTPSGGTGESYEQYF.

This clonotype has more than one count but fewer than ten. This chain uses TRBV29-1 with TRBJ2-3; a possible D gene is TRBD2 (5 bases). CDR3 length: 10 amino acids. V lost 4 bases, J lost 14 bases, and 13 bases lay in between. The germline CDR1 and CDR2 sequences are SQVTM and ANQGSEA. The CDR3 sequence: CSVGLGLSYF. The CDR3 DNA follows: TGCAGCGTTGGCTTAGGACTTTCGTATTTT.

As DNA, the CDR3 is TGTGCCAGCAGTGGGGGGGTTAGTCAGCCCCAGCATTTT. The encoded protein is CASSGGVSQPQHF. The J gene is TRBJ1-5, the V gene TRBV6-1; D is possibly TRBD1 (5 bases). This CDR3 comprises 13 residues. Per the germline V gene, CDR1 is MNHNS and CDR2 is SASEGT. The germline V and J ends were trimmed by 4 bases and 6 bases, with 10 bases remaining between them.

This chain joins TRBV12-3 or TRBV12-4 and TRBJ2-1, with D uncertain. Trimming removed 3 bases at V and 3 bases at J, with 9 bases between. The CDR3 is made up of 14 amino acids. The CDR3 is CASSFRSRYNEQFF. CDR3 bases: TGTGCCAGCAGTTTCAGGAGTCGCTACAATGAGCAGTTCTTC.

The DNA for the CDR3 is TGTGCCAGCAGTTACTCGGGGGAAGAAGCTTTCTTT. Its protein product is CASSYSGEEAFF. This chain connects TRBV6-6 to TRBJ1-1, with D possibly matching TRBD1 (5 bases). The CDR3 has 12 amino acids. V shed 0 bases and J shed 8 bases, with 7 bases lying between them. The germline CDR1 and CDR2 sequences are MNHNY and SVGAGI (reference sequence).

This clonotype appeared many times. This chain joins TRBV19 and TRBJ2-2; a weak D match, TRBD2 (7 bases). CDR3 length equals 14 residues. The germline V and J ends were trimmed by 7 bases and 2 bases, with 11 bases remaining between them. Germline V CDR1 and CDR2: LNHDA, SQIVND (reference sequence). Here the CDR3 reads CASNGGPNTGELFF. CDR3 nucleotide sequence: TGTGCCAGTAACGGGGGGCCCAACACCGGGGAGCTGTTTTTT. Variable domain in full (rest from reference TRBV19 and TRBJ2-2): DGGITQSPKYLFRKEGQNVTLSCEQNLNHDAMYWYRQDPGQGLRLIYYSQIVNDFQKGDIAEGYSVSREKKESFPLTVTSAQKNPTAFYLCASNGGPNTGELFFGEGSRLTVL.

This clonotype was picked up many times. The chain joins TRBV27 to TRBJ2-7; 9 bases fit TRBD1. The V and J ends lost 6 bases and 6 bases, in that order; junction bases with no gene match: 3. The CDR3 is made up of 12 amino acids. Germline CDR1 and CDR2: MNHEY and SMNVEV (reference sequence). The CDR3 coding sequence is TGTGCCAGCAGGATGGGACAGGGCGAGCAGTACTTC. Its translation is CASRMGQGEQYF.

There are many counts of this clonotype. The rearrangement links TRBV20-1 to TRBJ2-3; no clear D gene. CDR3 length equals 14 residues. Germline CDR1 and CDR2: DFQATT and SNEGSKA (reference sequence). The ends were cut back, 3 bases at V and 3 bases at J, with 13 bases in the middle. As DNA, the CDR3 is TGCAGTGCTAGGGCCCTGGTCTTAACAGATACGCAGTATTTT. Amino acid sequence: CSARALVLTDTQYF.

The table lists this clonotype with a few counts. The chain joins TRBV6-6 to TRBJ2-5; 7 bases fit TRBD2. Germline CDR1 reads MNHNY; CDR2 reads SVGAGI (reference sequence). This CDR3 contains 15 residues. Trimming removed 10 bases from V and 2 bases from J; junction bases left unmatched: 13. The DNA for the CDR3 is TGTGCCACCACCGGAGGGTCAGCGGGACAAGAGACCCAGTACTTC. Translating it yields CATTGGSAGQETQYF.

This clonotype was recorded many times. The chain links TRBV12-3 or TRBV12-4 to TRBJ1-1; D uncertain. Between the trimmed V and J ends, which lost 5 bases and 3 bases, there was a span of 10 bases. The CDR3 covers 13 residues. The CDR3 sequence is CASSRKVDTEAFF. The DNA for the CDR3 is TGTGCCAGCAGTCGAAAGGTGGACACTGAAGCTTTCTTT.

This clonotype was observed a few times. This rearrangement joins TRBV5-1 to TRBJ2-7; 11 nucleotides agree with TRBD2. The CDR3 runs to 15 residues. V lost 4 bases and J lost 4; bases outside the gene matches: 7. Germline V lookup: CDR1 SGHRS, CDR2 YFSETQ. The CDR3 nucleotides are TGCGCCAGCAGCCTAAGTCGACTAGCGGGGTACGAGCAGTACTTC. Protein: CASSLSRLAGYEQYF.

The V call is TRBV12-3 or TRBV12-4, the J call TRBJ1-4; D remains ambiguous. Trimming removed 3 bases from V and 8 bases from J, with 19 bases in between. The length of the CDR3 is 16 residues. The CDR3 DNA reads TGTGCCAGCAGTTTCGACGAACCGCGAGGAGGGGAAAAACTGTTTTTT. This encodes CASSFDEPRGGEKLFF.

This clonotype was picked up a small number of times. The CDR3 spells CSVQGRKTQYF. CDR3 nucleotides: TGCAGCGTTCAGGGAAGAAAGACCCAGTACTTC. The rearrangement uses TRBV29-1 and TRBJ2-5, with a possible D match to TRBD1 (5 bases). V was clipped by 5 bases and J by 6 bases, with 10 bases between them. CDR1 and CDR2 from the germline V gene are SQVTM and ANQGSEA. The CDR3 totals 11 residues.

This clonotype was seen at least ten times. The CDR3: CASMPGDAGAYEQYF. The CDR3 DNA is TGTGCCAGCATGCCGGGGGACGCCGGAGCCTACGAGCAGTACTTC. This sequence joins TRBV19 and TRBJ2-7; perhaps TRBD2 as D (6 bases). V lost 9 bases to trimming and J lost 2 bases, with 20 bases between them. Per germline, CDR1 LNHDA and CDR2 SQIVND (reference sequence). CDR3 length equals 15 residues.

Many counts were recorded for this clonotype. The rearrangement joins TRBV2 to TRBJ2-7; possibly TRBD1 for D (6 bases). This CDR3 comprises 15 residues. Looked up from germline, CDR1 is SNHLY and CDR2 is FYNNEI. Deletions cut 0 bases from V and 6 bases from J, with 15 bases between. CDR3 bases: TGTGCCAGCAGTGAAGCGCGCACCCCAGGGGTCGAGCAGTACTTC. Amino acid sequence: CASSEARTPGVEQYF.

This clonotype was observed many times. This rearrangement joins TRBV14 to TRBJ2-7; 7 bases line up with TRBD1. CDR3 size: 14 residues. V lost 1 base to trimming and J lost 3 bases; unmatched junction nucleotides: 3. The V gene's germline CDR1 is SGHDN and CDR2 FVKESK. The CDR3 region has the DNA TGTGCCAGCAGCCAAGTGACAGGGATCTACGAGCAGTACTTC. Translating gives CASSQVTGIYEQYF. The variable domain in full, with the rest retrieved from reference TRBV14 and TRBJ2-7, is EAGVTQFPSHSVIEKGQTVTLRCDPISGHDNLYWYRRVMGKEIKFLLHFVKESKQDESGMPNNRFLAERTGGTYSTLKVQPAELEDSGVYFCASSQVTGIYEQYFGPGTRLTVT.

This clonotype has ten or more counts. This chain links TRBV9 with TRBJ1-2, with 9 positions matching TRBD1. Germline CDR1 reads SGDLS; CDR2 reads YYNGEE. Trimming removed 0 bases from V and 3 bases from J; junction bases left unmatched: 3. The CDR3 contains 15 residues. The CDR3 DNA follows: TGTGCCAGCAGCGTAGACACAGGGGGCTACTATGGCTACACCTTC. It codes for CASSVDTGGYYGYTF.

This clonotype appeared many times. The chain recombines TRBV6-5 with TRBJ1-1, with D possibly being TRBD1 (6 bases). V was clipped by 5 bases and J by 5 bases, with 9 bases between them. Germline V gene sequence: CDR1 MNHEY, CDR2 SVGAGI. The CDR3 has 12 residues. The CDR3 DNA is TGTGCCAGCAGTACAGGGTATACTGAAGCTTTCTTT. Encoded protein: CASSTGYTEAFF.

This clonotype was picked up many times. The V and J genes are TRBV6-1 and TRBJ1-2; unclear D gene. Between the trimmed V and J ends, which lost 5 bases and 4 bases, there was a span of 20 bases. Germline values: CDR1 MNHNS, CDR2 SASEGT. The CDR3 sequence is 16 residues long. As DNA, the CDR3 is TGTGCCAGCAGTCACCTCCGGGCCGTGATCGGCTATGGCTACACCTTC. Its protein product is CASSHLRAVIGYGYTF.

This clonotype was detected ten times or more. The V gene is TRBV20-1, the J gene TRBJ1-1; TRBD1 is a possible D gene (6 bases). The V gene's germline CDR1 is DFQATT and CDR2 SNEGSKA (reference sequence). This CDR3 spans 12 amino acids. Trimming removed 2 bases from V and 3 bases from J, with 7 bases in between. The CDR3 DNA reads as TGCAGTGCTAGATACAGGGACACTGAAGCTTTCTTT. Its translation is CSARYRDTEAFF.

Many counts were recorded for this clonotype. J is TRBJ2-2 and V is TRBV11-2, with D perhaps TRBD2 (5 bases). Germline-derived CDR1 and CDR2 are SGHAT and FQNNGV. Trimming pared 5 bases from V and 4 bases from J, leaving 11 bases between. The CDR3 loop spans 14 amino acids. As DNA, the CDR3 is TGTGCCAGCAGCCTGGTACGGGGCACCGGGGAGCTGTTTTTT. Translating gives CASSLVRGTGELFF.

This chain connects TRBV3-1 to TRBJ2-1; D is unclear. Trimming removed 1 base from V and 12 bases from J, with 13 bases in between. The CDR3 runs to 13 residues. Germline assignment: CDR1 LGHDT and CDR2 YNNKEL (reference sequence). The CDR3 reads CASSQGTYQWQFF. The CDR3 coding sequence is TGTGCCAGCAGCCAAGGGACCTACCAGTGGCAGTTCTTC.

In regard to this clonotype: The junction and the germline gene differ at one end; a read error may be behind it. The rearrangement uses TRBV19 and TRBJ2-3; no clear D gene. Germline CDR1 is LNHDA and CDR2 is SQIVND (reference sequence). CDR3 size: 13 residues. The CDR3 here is CVSSLSRSDTQYF. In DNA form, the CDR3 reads TGTGTCAGTAGTCTTAGCAGGTCAGATACGCAGTATTTT.

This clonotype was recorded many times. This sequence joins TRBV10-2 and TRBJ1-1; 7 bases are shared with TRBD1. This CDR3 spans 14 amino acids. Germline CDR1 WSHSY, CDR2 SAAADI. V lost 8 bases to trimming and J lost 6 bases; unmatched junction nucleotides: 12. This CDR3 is CASVGTVEHAEAFF. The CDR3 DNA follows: TGCGCCAGCGTCGGGACAGTAGAACACGCTGAAGCTTTCTTT.

The CDR3 bases are TGTGCCTCGGGGAGGGGACAACCGGGACTACCTTCCTACAATGAGCAGTTCTTC. This sequence encodes CASGRGQPGLPSYNEQFF. This chain joins TRBV6-5 and TRBJ2-1; TRBD2 might be the D (7 bases). Trimming took off 11 bases at V and 1 base at J, with 27 bases between the two ends. CDR3 length: 18 amino acids. Germline lookup yields CDR1 MNHEY and CDR2 SVGAGI.